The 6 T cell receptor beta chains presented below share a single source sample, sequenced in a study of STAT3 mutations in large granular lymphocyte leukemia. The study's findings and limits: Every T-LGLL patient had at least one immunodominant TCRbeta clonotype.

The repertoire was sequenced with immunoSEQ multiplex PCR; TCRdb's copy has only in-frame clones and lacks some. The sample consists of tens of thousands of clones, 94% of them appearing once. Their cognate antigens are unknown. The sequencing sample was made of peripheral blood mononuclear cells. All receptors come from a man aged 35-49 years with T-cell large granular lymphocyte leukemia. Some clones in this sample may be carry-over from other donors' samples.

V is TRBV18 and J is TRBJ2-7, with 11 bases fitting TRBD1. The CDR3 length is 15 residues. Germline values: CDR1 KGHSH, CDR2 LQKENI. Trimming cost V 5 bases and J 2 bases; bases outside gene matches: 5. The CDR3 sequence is CASSGGTGGPYEQYF. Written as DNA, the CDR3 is TGTGCCAGCTCAGGCGGGACAGGGGGGCCCTACGAGCAGTACTTC.

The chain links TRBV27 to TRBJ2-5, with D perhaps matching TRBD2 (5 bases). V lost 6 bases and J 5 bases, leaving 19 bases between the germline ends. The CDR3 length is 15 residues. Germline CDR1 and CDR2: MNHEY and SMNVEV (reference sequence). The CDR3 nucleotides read TGTGCCAGCAGAGCCCTCTTGGGAGCCGCGGAGACCCAGTACTTC. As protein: CASRALLGAAETQYF.

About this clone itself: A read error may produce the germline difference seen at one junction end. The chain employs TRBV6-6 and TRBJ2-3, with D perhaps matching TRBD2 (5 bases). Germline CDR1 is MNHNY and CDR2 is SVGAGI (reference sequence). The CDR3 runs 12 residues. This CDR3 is CASSFSQTPADF. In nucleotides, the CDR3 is TGTGCCAGCAGTTTCTCACAGACGCCAGCGGATTTT.

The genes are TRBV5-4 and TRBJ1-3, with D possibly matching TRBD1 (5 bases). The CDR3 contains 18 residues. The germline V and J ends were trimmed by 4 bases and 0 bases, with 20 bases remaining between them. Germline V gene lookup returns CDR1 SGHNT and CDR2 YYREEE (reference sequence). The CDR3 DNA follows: TGTGCCAGCAGCCTGCAGGTGGGGACCACGAGCTCTGGAAACACCATATATTTT. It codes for CASSLQVGTTSSGNTIYF.

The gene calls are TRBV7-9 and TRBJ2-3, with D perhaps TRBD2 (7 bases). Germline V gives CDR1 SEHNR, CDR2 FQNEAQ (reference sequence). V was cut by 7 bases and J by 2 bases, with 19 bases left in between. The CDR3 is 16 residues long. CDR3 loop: CASTWGRGGYTDTQYF. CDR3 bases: TGTGCCAGCACCTGGGGAAGGGGGGGATACACAGATACGCAGTATTTT.

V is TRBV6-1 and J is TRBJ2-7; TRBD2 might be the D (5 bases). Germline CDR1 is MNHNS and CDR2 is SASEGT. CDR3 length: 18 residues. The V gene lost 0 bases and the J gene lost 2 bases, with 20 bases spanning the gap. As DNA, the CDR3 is TGTGCCAGCAGTGAAGCGCGGGCGGGCTATCCTCCCCCCTACGAGCAGTACTTC. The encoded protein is CASSEARAGYPPPYEQYF.